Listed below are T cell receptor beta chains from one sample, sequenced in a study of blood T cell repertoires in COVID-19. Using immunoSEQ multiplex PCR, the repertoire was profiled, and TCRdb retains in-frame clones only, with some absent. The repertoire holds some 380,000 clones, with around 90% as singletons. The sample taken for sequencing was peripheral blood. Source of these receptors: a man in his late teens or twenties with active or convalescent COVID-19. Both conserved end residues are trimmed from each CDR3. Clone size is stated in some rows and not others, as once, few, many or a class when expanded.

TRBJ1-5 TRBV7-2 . ASSFSADQPQH
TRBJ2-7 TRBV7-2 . ASRRGTGVEQY
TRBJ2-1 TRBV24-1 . ATSDASGGANEQF
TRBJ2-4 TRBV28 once ASSFFTGTEDYLAKNIQY
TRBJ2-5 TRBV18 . ASSQDSKEETQY
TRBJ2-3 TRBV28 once ASMTGGFTDTQY
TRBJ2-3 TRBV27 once ASRGPGAPDTQY
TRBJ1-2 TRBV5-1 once ASSLAGTGGPSYGYT
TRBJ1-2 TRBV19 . ASSRDRGRRIYGYT
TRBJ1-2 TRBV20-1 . SASVQGESKGVYGYT
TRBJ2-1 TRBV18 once ASSPPGLAGGYNEQF
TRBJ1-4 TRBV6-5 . ASSFLTGGNEKLF
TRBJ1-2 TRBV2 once ASRVQGAGRDYGYT
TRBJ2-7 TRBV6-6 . ASILGTSGSYEQY
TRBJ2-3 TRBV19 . ASSVKTGAVTDTQY
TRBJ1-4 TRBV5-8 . ASSSGTGNFGGEKLF
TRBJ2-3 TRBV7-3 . ASSLTGTSGRLRDTQY
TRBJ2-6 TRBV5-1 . ASSLGPGKYSGANVLT
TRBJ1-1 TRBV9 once ASSLGQGTEAF
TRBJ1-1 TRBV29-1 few SVEHTEAF
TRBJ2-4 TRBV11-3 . ASSLSSGSDIQY
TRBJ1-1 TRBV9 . ASSVGGMGTEAF
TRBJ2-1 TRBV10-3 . AIGGGPIEDEQF
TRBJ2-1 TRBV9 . ASSVVSSGTNEQF
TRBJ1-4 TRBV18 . ASSMLKTTSNEKLF
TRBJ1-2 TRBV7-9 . ASSLGSGTGGSYT
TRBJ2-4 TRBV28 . ASTDGLAGVENIQY
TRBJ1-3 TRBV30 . AWSLDSGNTIY
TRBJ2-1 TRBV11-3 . ASSLDRQGQEF
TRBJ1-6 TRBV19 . ASRSGTGVNSPLH
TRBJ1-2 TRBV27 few ASSFRGYGYT
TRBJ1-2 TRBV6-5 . ASSQGSRRYT
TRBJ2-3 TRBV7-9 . ASRPSGYADTQY
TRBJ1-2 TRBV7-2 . ASSSSGRGANYGYT
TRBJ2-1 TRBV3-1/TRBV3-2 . ASSQIDYLYNEQF
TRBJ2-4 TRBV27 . ASSPSDRVRNIQY
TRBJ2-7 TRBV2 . ASSEQRTSGSQQY
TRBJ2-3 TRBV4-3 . ASSQSSRGVGMTDTQY
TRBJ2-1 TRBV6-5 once ASSRTGDLWGEQF
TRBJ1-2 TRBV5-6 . ASSTLTGGKGYGYT
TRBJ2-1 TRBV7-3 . ASSLTAQPSYNEQF
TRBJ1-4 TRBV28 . ASSLSGTGRLF
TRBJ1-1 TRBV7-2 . ASSLTRTGVATEAF
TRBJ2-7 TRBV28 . ASRPGQEVHEQY
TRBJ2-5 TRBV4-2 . ASSQVSSGTGETQY
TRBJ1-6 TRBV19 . ASSLGGRSNSPLH
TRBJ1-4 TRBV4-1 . ASSQDLGQGWEKLF
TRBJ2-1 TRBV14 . ASSSRLAGALASYNEQF
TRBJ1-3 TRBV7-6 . ASSSTGPSGNTIY
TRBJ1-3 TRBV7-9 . ASSLGLVRDSGNTIY
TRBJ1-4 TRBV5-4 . ASSYPQDEKLF
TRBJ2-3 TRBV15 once ATSRDPTGGNTDTQY
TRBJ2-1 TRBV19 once ASSSDSYNEQF